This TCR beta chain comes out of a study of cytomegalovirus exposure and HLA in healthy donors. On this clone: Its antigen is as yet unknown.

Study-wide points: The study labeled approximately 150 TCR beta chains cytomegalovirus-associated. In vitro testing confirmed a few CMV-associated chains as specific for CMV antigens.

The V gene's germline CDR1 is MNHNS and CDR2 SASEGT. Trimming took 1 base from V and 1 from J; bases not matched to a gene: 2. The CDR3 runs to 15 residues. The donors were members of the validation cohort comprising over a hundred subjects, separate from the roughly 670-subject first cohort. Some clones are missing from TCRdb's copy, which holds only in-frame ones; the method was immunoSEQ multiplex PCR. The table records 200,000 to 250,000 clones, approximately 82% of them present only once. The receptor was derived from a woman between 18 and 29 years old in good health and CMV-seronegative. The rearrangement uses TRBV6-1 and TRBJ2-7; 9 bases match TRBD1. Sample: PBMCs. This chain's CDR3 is CASSEGGTGSYEQYF. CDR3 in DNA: TGTGCCAGCAGTGAAGGGGGGACAGGGTCCTACGAGCAGTACTTC.